The 32 T cell receptor beta chains below were found in one sample sequenced in a study of blood T cell repertoires in COVID-19. The table came from immunoSEQ multiplex PCR; TCRdb's copy has only in-frame clones and leaves some out. The repertoire has some 100,000 clones, nearly 90% of them found once; the top ten carry roughly 6.5%. The sequenced material came from peripheral blood. These receptors were obtained from a woman aged 55 to 70 with acute or convalescent COVID-19.

The chain combines TRBV24-1 with TRBJ1-1; 7 bases agree with TRBD1. Per germline, CDR1 KGHDR and CDR2 SFDVKD. J gave up 3 bases and V 4 bases, and 1 base lay outside the gene matches. The CDR3 is 13 amino acids. CDR3: CATSEGTDTEAFF. The DNA of the CDR3 is TGTGCCACCAGTGAGGGGACAGACACTGAAGCTTTCTTT.

This clone is a singleton in its sample. The V call is TRBV18, the J call TRBJ1-3; TRBD1 is a possible D gene (5 bases). Germline CDR1 is KGHSH and CDR2 is LQKENI. The CDR3 spans 16 residues. The germline V and J ends were trimmed by 3 bases and 0 bases, with 12 bases remaining between them. The CDR3, as DNA: TGTGCCAGCTCACCTCTTCGACAGAGCTCTGGAAACACCATATATTTT. Translated, it gives CASSPLRQSSGNTIYF.

This chain joins TRBV2 and TRBJ1-2, with no clear D. The V gene lost 7 bases and the J gene lost 4 bases, with 19 bases spanning the gap. CDR1 is SNHLY and CDR2 is FYNNEI in the germline V gene. The CDR3 contains 15 residues. The CDR3 nucleotides read TGTGCCAGCACCTCCCCGCTGACCGTAGCCTATGGCTACACCTTC. This translates into CASTSPLTVAYGYTF.

The rearrangement links TRBV3-1 (or the pseudogene TRBV3-2) to TRBJ2-7; TRBD1 matches at 8 bases. V lost 4 bases to trimming and J lost 0 bases; unmatched junction nucleotides: 2. The CDR3 has 14 amino acids. Germline lookup yields CDR1 LGHDT and CDR2 YNNKEL (reference sequence). The CDR3 region has the DNA TGTGCCAGCAGCCTTGGACAGGGCTCCTACGAGCAGTACGTC. It yields the protein CASSLGQGSYEQYV.

Notes on this clone: The sample has other DNA sequences that encode this CDR3 too. The gene calls are TRBV28 and TRBJ1-5; D is perhaps TRBD1 (6 bases). Germline V CDR1 and CDR2: MDHEN, SYDVKM. The CDR3 has 14 residues. Trimming shortened V by 7 bases and J by 2 bases, and 12 bases separated the two germline ends. CDR3 nucleotide sequence: TGTGCCAGCACGTTACAGGGCGGCAATCAGCCCCAGCATTTT. This translates into CASTLQGGNQPQHF.

The chain joins TRBV21-1 to TRBJ1-2; the listed D gene, TRBD1, was not tested against the DNA. TRBV21-1 is labeled a pseudogene. This CDR3 is 14 amino acids long. CDR3 DNA: TGTGCCAGCAGCAAAGTGGGCATATACTATGGCTACACCTTC. Protein: CASSKVGIYYGYTF.

The chain is built from TRBV10-2 and TRBJ2-1; D is uncertain. CDR3 length equals 15 residues. V was shortened by 0 bases and J by 0 bases, with 6 bases between the two germline ends. Germline lookup yields CDR1 WSHSY and CDR2 SAAADI. This chain's CDR3 is CASSESMSSYNEQFF. The CDR3 nucleotides are TGCGCCAGCAGTGAGTCTATGAGCTCCTACAATGAGCAGTTCTTC.

Details on this clone: The junction departs from the called germline gene at one end, perhaps through a read error. This sequence joins TRBV14 and TRBJ1-1; D perhaps matches TRBD1 (5 bases). CDR1 and CDR2 from the germline V gene are SGHDN and FVKESK. The CDR3 runs to 14 residues. For the CDR3, the DNA is TGTGCCAGCAGTCAAGATCGGGGGTTTACTGAAGCTTTCTTT. Translating it yields CASSQDRGFTEAFF.

This chain connects TRBV6-5 to TRBJ1-1; no clear D gene. Germline CDR1 is MNHEY and CDR2 is SVGAGI. Trimming pared 8 bases from V and 3 bases from J, leaving 13 bases between. The CDR3 runs to 13 residues. The CDR3 sequence: CASAIREYTEAFF. The DNA for the CDR3 is TGTGCCAGCGCCATTAGAGAGTACACTGAAGCTTTCTTT.

The rearrangement links TRBV3-1 (or the pseudogene TRBV3-2) to TRBJ1-1, with D perhaps TRBD1 (6 bases). With 7 bases removed from V and 1 base from J, the gap between germline ends came to 25 bases. The CDR3 has 18 residues. Germline-derived CDR1 and CDR2 are LGHDT and YNNKEL (reference sequence). CDR3 coding DNA: TGTGCCAGCACCACTCGCCCGGGGGGGGGCAGGGCGAACACTGAAGCTTTCTTT. This encodes CASTTRPGGGRANTEAFF.

The rearrangement uses TRBV6-5 and TRBJ1-5, with 8 bases identical to TRBD1. Germline V CDR1 and CDR2: MNHEY, SVGAGI. The CDR3 extends over 14 amino acids. Losses at the gene ends were 7 bases for V and 2 bases for J; bases not matched to a gene: 4. Written as DNA, the CDR3 is TGTGCCAGCACCGCGGACAGGGGCAATCAGCCCCAGCATTTT. Translation: CASTADRGNQPQHF.

This chain links TRBV2 with TRBJ2-7; TRBD2 agrees at 7 bases. This CDR3 comprises 13 residues. Trimming at V came to 5 bases and at J to 2 bases, leaving 3 bases not matched to a gene. From germline, CDR1 is SNHLY and CDR2 FYNNEI. CDR3 loop: CASSLAATYEQYF. The CDR3 DNA follows: TGTGCCAGCAGTCTAGCGGCAACCTACGAGCAGTACTTC. The variable domain in full, completed from reference TRBV2 and TRBJ2-7, reads EPEVTQTPSHQVTQMGQEVILRCVPISNHLYFYWYRQILGQKVEFLVSFYNNEISEKSEIFDDQFSVERPDGSNFTLKIRSTKLEDSAMYFCASSLAATYEQYFGPGTRLTVT.

The chain links TRBV2 to TRBJ1-2, with no clear D. Trimming shortened V by 7 bases and J by 4 bases, and 19 bases separated the two germline ends. The CDR3 spans 15 residues. Germline lookup yields CDR1 SNHLY and CDR2 FYNNEI. Here the CDR3 reads CASILARGTAYGYTF. The CDR3, as DNA: TGTGCCAGCATCCTTGCCAGAGGAACCGCCTATGGCTACACCTTC. Full variable domain (missing parts from reference TRBV2 and TRBJ1-2): EPEVTQTPSHQVTQMGQEVILRCVPISNHLYFYWYRQILGQKVEFLVSFYNNEISEKSEIFDDQFSVERPDGSNFTLKIRSTKLEDSAMYFCASILARGTAYGYTFGSGTRLTVV.

The chain employs TRBV2 and TRBJ2-3; TRBD2 matches 7 bases. Germline CDR1 SNHLY, CDR2 FYNNEI. The CDR3 extends over 14 amino acids. V was pared by 3 bases and J by 5 bases, with 5 bases of the junction left unmatched. CDR3 in DNA: TGTGCCAGCAGTGATTGGGGGGGTCAAGATACGCAGTATTTT. This gives the protein CASSDWGGQDTQYF.

V is TRBV6-6 and J is TRBJ2-3; 8 nucleotides line up with TRBD2. Trimming took 7 bases from V and 2 from J; bases not matched to a gene: 5. The CDR3 sequence is 14 residues long. The germline gives CDR1 MNHNY, CDR2 SVGAGI (reference sequence). This CDR3 is CASTLAENTDTQYF. DNA for the CDR3: TGTGCCAGCACACTAGCGGAAAACACAGATACGCAGTATTTT.

The chain joins TRBV7-9 to TRBJ2-3; D not resolved. V lost 5 bases and J 3 bases, leaving 9 bases between the germline ends. Germline V gene data show CDR1 as SEHNR and CDR2 as FQNEAQ (reference sequence). The CDR3 loop spans 13 amino acids. DNA of the CDR3: TGTGCCAGCAGCACTCTAGTGACAGATACGCAGTATTTT. Translating gives CASSTLVTDTQYF.

This clone appeared a single time. The J gene is TRBJ2-7, the V gene TRBV6-5; 11 bases fit TRBD2. The V gene's germline CDR1 is MNHEY and CDR2 SVGAGI. The ends lost 7 bases at V and 2 bases at J; junction bases unmatched: 4. The CDR3 loop spans 14 amino acids. CDR3 nucleotide sequence: TGTGCCAGCACCGTAGCGGGAGGGCCCTACGAGCAGTACTTC. This encodes CASTVAGGPYEQYF.

The chain combines TRBV6-1 with TRBJ1-1; no reliable D call. Germline CDR1 and CDR2: MNHNS and SASEGT. Deletions cut 3 bases from V and 3 bases from J, with 14 bases between. This CDR3 has 15 amino acids. The CDR3: CASSEIPRGYTEAFF. CDR3 coding DNA: TGTGCCAGCAGTGAGATCCCCAGAGGGTACACTGAAGCTTTCTTT.

The V and J genes are TRBV3-1 (or the pseudogene TRBV3-2) and TRBJ1-4, with 8 bases lining up with TRBD1. The V gene's germline CDR1 is LGHDT and CDR2 YNNKEL (reference sequence). Losses at the gene ends were 0 bases for V and 2 bases for J; bases not matched to a gene: 14. The CDR3 has 20 residues. The CDR3 bases are TGTGCCAGCAGCCAAGATTGGGGCAGGGGGCGAGGTAGGACTAATGAAAAACTGTTTTTT. It encodes CASSQDWGRGRGRTNEKLFF.

The V call is TRBV28, the J call TRBJ2-7; possible D gene TRBD1, 6 bases. Germline V CDR1 and CDR2: MDHEN, SYDVKM. This CDR3 comprises 15 residues. The germline V and J ends were trimmed by 5 bases and 5 bases, with 19 bases remaining between them. CDR3 sequence (DNA): TGTGCCAGCAGTCCTGGAGTGATCAGGGGAAACGAGCAGTACGTC. It yields the protein CASSPGVIRGNEQYV.

The chain is built from TRBV4-1 and TRBJ1-1, with a possible D match to TRBD1 (5 bases). Germline V gene lookup returns CDR1 MGHRA and CDR2 YSYEKL. The CDR3 loop spans 15 amino acids. V lost 0 bases, J lost 8 bases, and 16 bases lay in between. CDR3 in amino acids: CASSQDGGWNREAFF. The CDR3 nucleotides read TGCGCCAGCAGCCAAGATGGGGGGTGGAACAGGGAAGCTTTCTTT.

This clone occurred once. The CDR3 region has the DNA TGTGCCAGCAGTTCAGGGACAGGGGAACCCGGGGAGCTGTTTTTT. Protein product: CASSSGTGEPGELFF. J is TRBJ2-2 and V is TRBV4-2, with 10 bases identical to TRBD1. The germline gives CDR1 LGHNA, CDR2 YNFKEQ. CDR3 length equals 15 residues. Losses at the gene ends were 6 bases for V and 6 bases for J; bases not matched to a gene: 7.

V is TRBV25-1 and J is TRBJ2-3, with TRBD2 matching over 14 bases. V was clipped by 2 bases and J by 4 bases; unmatched bases: 8. The CDR3 length is 18 residues. CDR1 and CDR2 (germline): MGHDK, SYGVNS. The CDR3 DNA sequence: TGTGCCAGCAGTGAAAGGAGGACTAGCGGGAGGCCCTCAGATACGCAGTATTTT. It is translated as CASSERRTSGRPSDTQYF.

The chain carries TRBV11-3 and TRBJ1-1; D might be TRBD1 (6 bases). The CDR3 contains 13 residues. Trimming cost V 0 bases and J 9 bases, with 11 bases left between them. The V gene's germline CDR1 is SGHNT and CDR2 YENEEA. This chain's CDR3 is CASSLETGGKAFF. For the CDR3, the DNA is TGTGCCAGCAGCTTAGAGACAGGAGGAAAAGCTTTCTTT.

The chain has TRBV19 and TRBJ2-1, with D possibly matching TRBD1 (8 bases). The CDR3 spans 16 residues. The V end lost 4 bases, the J end lost 10 bases, and 23 bases lay between the germline ends. Germline V gives CDR1 LNHDA, CDR2 SQIVND (reference sequence). The CDR3 loop reads CASSTLDRGGIIEQFF. The CDR3 DNA is TGTGCCAGTAGTACACTCGACAGGGGAGGGATAATAGAGCAGTTCTTC.

The chain couples TRBV23-1 to TRBJ1-5, with 8 positions matching TRBD1. TRBV23-1 counts as an open reading frame of uncertain function. With 5 bases clipped from V and 6 bases from J, the junction kept 6 bases outside the gene matches. The CDR3 spans 14 residues. The CDR3 reads CASSTGGKFQPQHF. The CDR3 region has the DNA TGCGCCAGCAGTACAGGGGGTAAATTTCAGCCCCAGCATTTT.

This chain joins TRBV28 and TRBJ2-2; the D gene is possibly TRBD1 (5 bases). Germline values: CDR1 MDHEN, CDR2 SYDVKM. V shed 2 bases and J shed 0 bases, with 7 bases lying between them. There are 15 residues in the CDR3. The CDR3, as DNA: TGTGCCAGCAGTTTAAGGACAACGAACACCGGGGAGCTGTTTTTT. Its protein is CASSLRTTNTGELFF.

The V and J genes are TRBV20-1 and TRBJ2-2; tentatively, D is TRBD2 (5 bases). The germline V gene encodes CDR1 DFQATT and CDR2 SNEGSKA (reference sequence). The CDR3 totals 13 residues. The V and J ends lost 3 bases and 1 base respectively, with 6 bases between them. The CDR3: CSASSVNTGELFF. The CDR3 coding sequence is TGCAGTGCTAGTAGCGTGAACACCGGGGAGCTGTTTTTT.

V usage is TRBV29-1 and J usage is TRBJ1-2; TRBD1 agrees at 8 bases. Germline lookup yields CDR1 SQVTM and CDR2 ANQGSEA. Unmatched junction bases numbered 4, after V lost 7 bases and J lost 0 bases. The CDR3 extends over 13 amino acids. The CDR3 DNA is TGCAGCGCATGGGACAGGTCTAACTATGGCTACACCTTC. Translation gives CSAWDRSNYGYTF.

This chain joins TRBV15 and TRBJ2-7, with a possible D match to TRBD1 (6 bases). Per germline, CDR1 LNHNV and CDR2 YYDKDF (reference sequence). V was clipped by 8 bases and J by 7 bases, with 18 bases between them. The CDR3 covers 13 residues. CDR3: CATSRLGAGEQYF. As DNA, the CDR3 is TGTGCCACCTCCCGACTGGGGGCTGGGGAGCAGTACTTC.

The rearrangement joins TRBV3-1 (or the pseudogene TRBV3-2) to TRBJ1-2; D uncertain. Trimming removed 0 bases at V and 8 bases at J, with 10 bases between. In germline, CDR1 is LGHDT, CDR2 YNNKEL (reference sequence). This CDR3 is built from 13 residues. The CDR3 region is CASSQDPIGGYTF. For the CDR3, the DNA is TGTGCCAGCAGCCAAGATCCCATCGGGGGCTACACCTTC.

The chain couples TRBV4-2 to TRBJ2-3, with TRBD2 matching over 10 bases. The length of the CDR3 is 16 residues. Losses at the gene ends were 0 bases for V and 5 bases for J; bases not matched to a gene: 5. Germline V CDR1 and CDR2: LGHNA, YNFKEQ. The CDR3 coding sequence is TGTGCCAGCAGCCAAGAGGGGACTAGCGTTGAAGATACGCAGTATTTT. Translated: CASSQEGTSVEDTQYF.